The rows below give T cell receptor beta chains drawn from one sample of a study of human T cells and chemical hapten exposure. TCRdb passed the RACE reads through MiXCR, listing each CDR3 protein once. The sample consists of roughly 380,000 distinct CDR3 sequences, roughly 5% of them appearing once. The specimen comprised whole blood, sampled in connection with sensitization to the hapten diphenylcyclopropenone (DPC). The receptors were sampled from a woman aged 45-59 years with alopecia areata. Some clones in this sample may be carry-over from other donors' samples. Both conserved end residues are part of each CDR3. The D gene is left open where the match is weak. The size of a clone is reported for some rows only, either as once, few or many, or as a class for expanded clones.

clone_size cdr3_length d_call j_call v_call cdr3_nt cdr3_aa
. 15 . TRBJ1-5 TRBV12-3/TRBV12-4 TGTGCCAGCAGTTTCACCAGGGGAGGCAATCAGCCCCAGCATTTT CASSFTRGGNQPQHF
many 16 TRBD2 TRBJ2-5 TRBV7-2 TGTGCCAGCAGCTTGCGCGGGACTAGCGGAAAAGAGACCCAGTACTTC CASSLRGTSGKETQYF
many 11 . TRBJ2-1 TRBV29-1 TGCAGCGGCGGACGGTACAATGAGCAGTTCTTC CSGGRYNEQFF
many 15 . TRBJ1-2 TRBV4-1 TGCGCCAGCAGCCAAGATCTGCGCACCAACTATGGCTACACCTTC CASSQDLRTNYGYTF
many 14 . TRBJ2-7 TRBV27 TGTGCCAGCCGACCTATGGTCGTCGGAAGCGAGCAGTGCTTC CASRPMVVGSEQCF
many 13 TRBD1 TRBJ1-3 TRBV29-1 TGCAGCGTTGGACAGGGGGCGGGAAACACCATATATTTT CSVGQGAGNTIYF
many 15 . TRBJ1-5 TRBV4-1 TGCGCCAGCAGCCATCCCGAGCCTATTGGCCCGCCCCAGCATTTT CASSHPEPIGPPQHF
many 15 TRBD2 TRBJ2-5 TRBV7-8 TGTGCCAGCAGCTCGAATAGCGGGGGGTCAGAGACCCAGTACTTC CASSSNSGGSETQYF
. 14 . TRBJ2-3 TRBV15 TGTGCCACCAGCCCGGGATACCGCACAGATACGCAGTATTTT CATSPGYRTDTQYF
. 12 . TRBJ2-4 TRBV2 TGTGCCAGCAGGGGGGTGAAAAACATTCAGTACTTC CASRGVKNIQYF
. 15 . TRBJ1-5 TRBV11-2 TGTGCCAGCAGCATAAGTCCCTCAGGGCATCAGCCCCAGCATTTT CASSISPSGHQPQHF
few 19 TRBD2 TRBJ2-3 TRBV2 TGTGCCAGCAGTGCTAGCCCCCTAGCGGGGGGGCCCATCACAGATACGCAGTATTTT CASSASPLAGGPITDTQYF
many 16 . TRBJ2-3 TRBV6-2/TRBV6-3 TGTGCCAGCAGTTACAACGGAGACGAGAGCACAGATACGCAGTATTTT CASSYNGDESTDTQYF
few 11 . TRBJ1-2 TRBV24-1 TGTGCCACCAGTGATTGGTATGGCTACACCTTC CATSDWYGYTF
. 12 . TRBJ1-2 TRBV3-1 TGTGCCAGCAGCGGATCGACGCATGGCTACACCTTC CASSGSTHGYTF
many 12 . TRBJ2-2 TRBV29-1 TGCAGCGTTTCGGAGCCAACCGGGGAGCTGTTTTTT CSVSEPTGELFF
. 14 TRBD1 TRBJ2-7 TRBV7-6 TGTGCCAGCAGCCCAGGGACAGGGAGGGACGAGCAGTACTTC CASSPGTGRDEQYF
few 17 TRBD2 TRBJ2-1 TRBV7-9 TGTGCCAGCAGCTTAGGGGGCCTAGCGGGGGCCCACAATGAGCAGTTCTTC CASSLGGLAGAHNEQFF
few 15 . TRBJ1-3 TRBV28 TGTGCCAGCAGTTACGGGGGAGGCTCTGGAAACACCATATATTTT CASSYGGGSGNTIYF
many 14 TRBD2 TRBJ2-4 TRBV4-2 TGTGCCAGCAGCCAAGACCTAGCGGATTCATTTCAGTACTTC CASSQDLADSFQYF
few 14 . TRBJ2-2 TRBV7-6 TGTGCCAGCAGCCCCCGAGATGACACCGGGGAGCTGTTTTTT CASSPRDDTGELFF
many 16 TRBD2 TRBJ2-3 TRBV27 TGTGCCAGCAGTCTAGGCCCCAGCGGGAGAACAGATACGCAGTATTTT CASSLGPSGRTDTQYF
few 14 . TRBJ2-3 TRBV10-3 TGTGCCATCAGTGAGTCACGGGGGACAGATACGCAGTATTTT CAISESRGTDTQYF
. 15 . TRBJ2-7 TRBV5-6 TGTGCCAGCAGCTCACCCGCAAGCGTGTACGGCGAGCAGTACTTC CASSSPASVYGEQYF
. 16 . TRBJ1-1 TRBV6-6 TGTGCCAGCAGTTACTCGAAACGGGGGGGCGACACTGAAGCTTTCTTT CASSYSKRGGDTEAFF
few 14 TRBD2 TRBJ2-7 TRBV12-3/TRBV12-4 TGTGCCAGCAGAGAGGGACTAGCTTCCTACGAGCAGTACTTC CASREGLASYEQYF
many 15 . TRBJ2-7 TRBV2 TGTGCCAGCAGTGAACAACCGGGGGGCACCTACGAGCAGTACTTC CASSEQPGGTYEQYF
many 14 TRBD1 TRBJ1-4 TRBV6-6 TGTGCCAGCAGTTCCGGGACAGGGGGCTTTGAACTGTTTTTT CASSSGTGGFELFF
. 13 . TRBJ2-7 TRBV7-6 TGTGCCAGCAGCTTAAAAGGAGGGAGCGAGCAGTACTTC CASSLKGGSEQYF
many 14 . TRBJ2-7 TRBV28 TGTGCCAGCAGCCCCTCAGGGATCCCTACCGAGCAGTACTTC CASSPSGIPTEQYF
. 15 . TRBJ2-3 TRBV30 TGTGCCTGGATCTTATCGGGGGATCAGGCAGATACGCAGTATTTT CAWILSGDQADTQYF
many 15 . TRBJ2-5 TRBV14 TGTGCCAGCAGCCATCGTAAGGAGCCGAGAGAGACCCAGTACTTC CASSHRKEPRETQYF
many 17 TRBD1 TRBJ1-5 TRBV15 TGTGCCACCAGCAGAGATAGGAGTAGGGGGCGGAATCAGCCCCAGCATTTT CATSRDRSRGRNQPQHF
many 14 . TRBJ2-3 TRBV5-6 TGTGCCAGCAGCCCCGGGGTAGCTACAGATACGCAGTATTTT CASSPGVATDTQYF
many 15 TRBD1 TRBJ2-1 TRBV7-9 TGTGCCATTCTACCCGGGACAGGGGGCCACAATGAGCAGTTCTTC CAILPGTGGHNEQFF
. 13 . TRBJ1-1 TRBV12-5 TGTGCTAGTGGTCTGGGAGTGGGCACTGAAGCTTTCTTT CASGLGVGTEAFF
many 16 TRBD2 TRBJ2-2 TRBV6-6 TGTGCCAGCAGTCACCCTAGCGGGGGTAACACCGGGGAGCTGTTTTTT CASSHPSGGNTGELFF
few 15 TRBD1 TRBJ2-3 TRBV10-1 TGCGCCAGCAGTGGTCCGGGACAGGGGTCAGATACGCAGTATTTT CASSGPGQGSDTQYF
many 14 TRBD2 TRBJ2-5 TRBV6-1 TGTGCCAGTGGCCCGGGACTAGGGGAGGAGACCCAGTACTTC CASGPGLGEETQYF
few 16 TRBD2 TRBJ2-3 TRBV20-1 TGCAGTGCCCCTGGGACTAGCAGGAGTGGGGCAGATACGCAGTATTTT CSAPGTSRSGADTQYF
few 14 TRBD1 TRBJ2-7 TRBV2 TGTGCCAGCAGTGGAGACAGGGGGCTGGGCCGTAGGTACTTC CASSGDRGLGRRYF
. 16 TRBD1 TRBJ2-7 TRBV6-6 TGTGCCAGCAGTTACTCGAAACAGGGGGTAACCTACGAGCAGTACTTC CASSYSKQGVTYEQYF
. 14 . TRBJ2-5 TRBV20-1 TGCAGTGCTAGAGGAGGGGCAGCTCAAGAGACCCAGTACTTC CSARGGAAQETQYF
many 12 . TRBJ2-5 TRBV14 TGTGCCAGCAGCCACCACCCGGAGACCCAGTACTTC CASSHHPETQYF
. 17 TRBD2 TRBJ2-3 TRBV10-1 TGCGCCAGCAGACCTTTACGACTAGCGGGAAGCACAGATACGCAGTATTTT CASRPLRLAGSTDTQYF
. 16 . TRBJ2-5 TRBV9 TGTGCCAGCAGCGCGGGACCGGGACTGCAGGGGGAGACCCAGTACTTC CASSAGPGLQGETQYF
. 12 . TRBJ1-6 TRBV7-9 TGTGCCAGCAGCCTGGGGGGAATACCCCTCCACTTT CASSLGGIPLHF
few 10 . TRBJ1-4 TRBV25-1 TGTGCTACCCTGGGTGAAAAACTGTTTTTT CATLGEKLFF
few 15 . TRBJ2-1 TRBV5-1 TGCGCCAGCAGCTTCGGAGTGGTGGGGGTCAATGAGCAGTTCTTC CASSFGVVGVNEQFF
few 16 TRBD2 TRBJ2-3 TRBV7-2 TGTGCCAGCAGCTTGGGACTAGCCACCCGCACAGATACGCAGTATTTT CASSLGLATRTDTQYF
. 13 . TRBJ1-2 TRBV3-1 TGTGCCAGCAGCCAAGAACCTAACTATGGCTACACCTTC CASSQEPNYGYTF
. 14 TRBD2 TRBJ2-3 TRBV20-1 TGCAGTGCCGTCTATAGCGGGGATTCAGTTACGCAGTATTTT CSAVYSGDSVTQYF
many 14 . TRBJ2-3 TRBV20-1 TGCAGTGCCCCGGGACTCCTCGGGGAAGATACGCAGTATTTT CSAPGLLGEDTQYF
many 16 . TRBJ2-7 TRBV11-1 TGTGCCAGCAGCTTATTCTCTGAGGGCACGGTGAACGAGCAGTACTTC CASSLFSEGTVNEQYF
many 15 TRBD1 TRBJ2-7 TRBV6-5 TGTGCCAGCAGTCGAGGACAGGGTCTCTCCTACGAGCAGTACTTC CASSRGQGLSYEQYF
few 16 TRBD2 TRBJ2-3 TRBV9 TGTGCCAGCAGCGGCACTAGCGGGAGGAGTTTAGATACGCAGTATTTT CASSGTSGRSLDTQYF
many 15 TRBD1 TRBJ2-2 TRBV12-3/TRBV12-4 TGTGCCAGCAGTCCCGACAGGGGGAACACCGGGGAGCTGTTTTTT CASSPDRGNTGELFF
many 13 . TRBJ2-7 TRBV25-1 TGTGCCAGCAGTGACGACCCTCACTACGAGCAGTACTTC CASSDDPHYEQYF
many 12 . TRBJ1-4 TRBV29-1 TGCAGCGTTGGGGCAGTTAATGAAAAACTGTTTTTT CSVGAVNEKLFF
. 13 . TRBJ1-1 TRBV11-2 TGTGCCAGCAGTCGCGGACCTGCCGGTGAAGCTTTCTTT CASSRGPAGEAFF